Following are 17 T cell receptor beta chains from one sample sequenced in a study of cytomegalovirus exposure and HLA in healthy donors. Vbeta (60) and Jbeta (13) primers were used in the PCR. Sequencing was performed with immunoSEQ multiplex PCR; in TCRdb, only in-frame clones are kept and a portion is missing. The data contain fewer than 200,000 clones, more than 80% of them singletons. Sample: PBMCs. The receptors stem from a woman aged 25 to 39 in good health and CMV-seropositive.

This chain uses TRBV9 with TRBJ1-2, with D possibly being TRBD1 (6 bases). V lost 2 bases and J 8 bases, leaving 22 bases between the germline ends. Germline assignment: CDR1 SGDLS and CDR2 YYNGEE. The length of the CDR3 is 16 residues. CDR3: CASSVTRDTSLVGYTF. In DNA form, the CDR3 reads TGTGCCAGCAGCGTTACCCGGGACACCTCGCTTGTAGGCTACACCTTC.

The chain joins TRBV4-1 to TRBJ1-2; perhaps TRBD1 as D (5 bases). Per germline, CDR1 MGHRA and CDR2 YSYEKL. V was shortened by 1 base and J by 2 bases, with 17 bases between the two germline ends. The CDR3 contains 17 residues. The DNA of the CDR3 is TGCGCCAGCAGCCAAGCTGACTTTTTGGGGGGAAACTATGGCTACACCTTC. It specifies CASSQADFLGGNYGYTF.

The chain has TRBV5-1 and TRBJ2-1; tentative D call: TRBD1 (6 bases). CDR1 and CDR2 from the germline V gene are SGHRS and YFSETQ. Deletions cut 4 bases from V and 0 bases from J, with 14 bases between. The CDR3 consists of 16 residues. The DNA of the CDR3 is TGCGCCAGCAGCCTGACAGGTCTGAGCTCCTACAATGAGCAGTTCTTC. Translating it yields CASSLTGLSSYNEQFF. The whole variable domain, remainder taken from reference TRBV5-1 and TRBJ2-1, is KAGVTQTPRYLIKTRGQQVTLSCSPISGHRSVSWYQQTPGQGLQFLFEYFSETQRNKGNFPGRFSGRQFSNSRSEMNVSTLELGDSALYLCASSLTGLSSYNEQFFGPGTRLTVL.

The J gene is TRBJ2-7, the V gene TRBV4-2, with D unclear. V lost 2 bases and J 3 bases, leaving 8 bases between the germline ends. CDR3 length: 13 amino acids. Germline values: CDR1 LGHNA, CDR2 YNFKEQ. Here the CDR3 reads CASSQSYDYEQYF. DNA of the CDR3: TGTGCCAGCAGCCAATCCTACGACTACGAGCAGTACTTC.

The gene calls are TRBV5-4 and TRBJ2-5; the match to TRBD2 covers 8 bases. The length of the CDR3 is 15 residues. The V gene end was trimmed by 4 bases and the J gene end by 4 bases; junction bases not matched to a gene: 9. Germline V gene lookup returns CDR1 SGHNT and CDR2 YYREEE (reference sequence). The CDR3 bases are TGTGCCAGCAGCGGCGGGGGGTCCGAGGCAGAGACCCAGTACTTC. This gives the protein CASSGGGSEAETQYF.

The chain couples TRBV7-9 to TRBJ1-5; 7 bases align to TRBD1. In germline, CDR1 is SEHNR, CDR2 FQNEAQ (reference sequence). With 1 base clipped from V and 2 bases from J, the junction kept 5 bases outside the gene matches. CDR3 length equals 16 residues. CDR3 sequence (DNA): TGTGCCAGCAGCTTAGATGACAGGGCAGGCAATCAGCCCCAGCATTTT. The encoded protein is CASSLDDRAGNQPQHF.

The V gene is TRBV7-8, the J gene TRBJ1-2, with a tentative D call TRBD1 (6 bases). The germline V gene has CDR1 SGHVS and CDR2 FQNEAQ. CDR3 length: 14 amino acids. Trimming removed 4 bases at V and 8 bases at J, with 17 bases between. CDR3 coding DNA: TGTGCCAGCAGCTCCTTTTTACAGGGCTACGGCTACACCTTC. It yields the protein CASSSFLQGYGYTF.

The chain employs TRBV11-2 and TRBJ1-2; tentatively, D is TRBD1 (6 bases). The V gene's germline CDR1 is SGHAT and CDR2 FQNNGV. The CDR3 is 16 amino acids. Between the trimmed V and J ends, which lost 1 base and 5 bases, there was a span of 17 bases. Here the CDR3 DNA reads TGTGCCAGCAGCTTAGCGCGAAGGGGGACACGATATGGCTACACCTTC. Its translation is CASSLARRGTRYGYTF.

The rearrangement links TRBV19 to TRBJ1-5; no clear D gene. Germline V gives CDR1 LNHDA, CDR2 SQIVND (reference sequence). The CDR3 extends over 17 amino acids. The germline V and J ends were trimmed by 6 bases and 3 bases, with 21 bases remaining between them. CDR3 protein: CASSQHPSRGDNQPQHF. The DNA of the CDR3 is TGTGCCAGTAGCCAGCATCCCTCTCGGGGAGACAATCAGCCCCAGCATTTT.

The V and J genes are TRBV27 and TRBJ1-2, with 7 bases fitting TRBD1. The trim removed 3 bases at V and 3 bases at J, leaving 10 bases unmatched. The CDR3 covers 16 residues. CDR1 is MNHEY and CDR2 is SMNVEV in the germline V gene (reference sequence). The CDR3 loop reads CASSFQGEAKYYGYTF. CDR3 coding DNA: TGTGCCAGCAGTTTCCAGGGGGAGGCGAAGTACTATGGCTACACCTTC.

The gene calls are TRBV6-5 and TRBJ1-1, with a tentative D call TRBD1 (6 bases). V was shortened by 6 bases and J by 4 bases, with 15 bases between the two germline ends. The germline gives CDR1 MNHEY, CDR2 SVGAGI. CDR3 length: 14 residues. The CDR3 DNA reads as TGTGCCAGCAGGCTACCGGGACAAGTCACTGAAGCTTTCTTT. This codes for CASRLPGQVTEAFF.

This clone appeared a single time. The chain couples TRBV29-1 to TRBJ2-7; tentatively, D is TRBD1 (5 bases). Trimming pared 2 bases from V and 0 bases from J, leaving 8 bases between. The CDR3 runs to 13 residues. Germline V CDR1 and CDR2: SQVTM, ANQGSEA. CDR3: CSVEQGNSYEQYF. CDR3 bases: TGCAGCGTTGAACAGGGCAACTCCTACGAGCAGTACTTC.

V gene TRBV6-9 combines with J gene TRBJ2-7; 7 bases fit TRBD1. The germline gives CDR1 MNHGY, CDR2 SVAAGI. This CDR3 has 15 amino acids. The V segment lost 2 bases and the J segment 3 bases; nucleotides outside the gene matches: 7. CDR3 protein: CASSYMGTEVYEQYF. The DNA of the CDR3 is TGTGCCAGCAGTTATATGGGGACAGAGGTCTACGAGCAGTACTTC.

The chain links TRBV5-1 to TRBJ1-1; tentative D call: TRBD1 (6 bases). The CDR3 has 13 amino acids. Trimming cost V 0 bases and J 5 bases, with 8 bases left between them. In germline, CDR1 is SGHRS, CDR2 YFSETQ. This CDR3 reads CASSLAGTTEAFF. The CDR3 DNA reads as TGCGCCAGCAGCTTGGCCGGGACAACTGAAGCTTTCTTT.

This chain links TRBV5-5 with TRBJ1-1, with D perhaps TRBD1 (5 bases). Germline CDR1 is SGHKS and CDR2 is YYEKEE (reference sequence). This CDR3 contains 15 residues. The V end was cut by 4 bases, the J end by 2 bases, with 15 bases between. The CDR3 region is CASSGRAAINTEAFF. CDR3 nucleotide sequence: TGTGCCAGCAGCGGCAGGGCGGCGATAAACACTGAAGCTTTCTTT.

The chain is built from TRBV9 and TRBJ1-1; a weak D match, TRBD1 (5 bases). Trimming removed 4 bases at V and 5 bases at J, with 18 bases between. This CDR3 is built from 15 residues. The germline V gene encodes CDR1 SGDLS and CDR2 YYNGEE. The CDR3 region has the DNA TGTGCCAGCAGCCCTTATTGGGGGGAAAGGACTGAAGCTTTCTTT. It specifies CASSPYWGERTEAFF.

The J gene is TRBJ2-5, the V gene TRBV18; D unresolved. V lost 0 bases, J lost 1 base, and 3 bases lay in between. The CDR3 has 13 amino acids. Germline-derived CDR1 and CDR2 are KGHSH and LQKENI. CDR3 nucleotide sequence: TGTGCCAGCTCACCACCTAGCCAAGAGACCCAGTACTTC. Protein product: CASSPPSQETQYF.